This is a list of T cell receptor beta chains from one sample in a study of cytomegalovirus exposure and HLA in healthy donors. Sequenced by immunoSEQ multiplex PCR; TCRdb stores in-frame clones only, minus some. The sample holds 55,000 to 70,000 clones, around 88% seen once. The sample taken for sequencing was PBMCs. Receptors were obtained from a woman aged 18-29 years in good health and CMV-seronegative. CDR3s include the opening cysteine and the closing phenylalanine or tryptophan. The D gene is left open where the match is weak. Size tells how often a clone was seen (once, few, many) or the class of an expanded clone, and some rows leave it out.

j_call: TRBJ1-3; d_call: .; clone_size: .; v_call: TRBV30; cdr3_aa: CAWNPLSGNTIYF; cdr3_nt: TGTGCCTGGAATCCCCTCTCTGGAAACACCATATATTTT
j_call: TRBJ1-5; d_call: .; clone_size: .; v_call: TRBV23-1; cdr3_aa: CAGGRGSNQPQHF; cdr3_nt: TGCGCCGGGGGGAGGGGAAGCAATCAGCCCCAGCATTTT
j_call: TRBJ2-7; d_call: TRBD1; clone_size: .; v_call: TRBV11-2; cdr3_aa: CASSPGTGEKQYF; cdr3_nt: TGTGCCAGCAGCCCAGGGACAGGGGAAAAGCAGTACTTC
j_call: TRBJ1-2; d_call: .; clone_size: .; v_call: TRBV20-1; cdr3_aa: CSAPTEYGYTF; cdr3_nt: TGCAGTGCGCCAACAGAGTATGGCTACACCTTC
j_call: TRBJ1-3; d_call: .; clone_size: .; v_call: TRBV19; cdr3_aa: CASTAGFSSGNTIYF; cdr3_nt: TGTGCCAGTACCGCAGGGTTTAGCTCTGGAAACACCATATATTTT
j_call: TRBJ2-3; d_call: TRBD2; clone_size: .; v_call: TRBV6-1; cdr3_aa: CASSRAGSGSDTQYF; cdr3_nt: TGTGCCAGCAGTCGAGCGGGGAGTGGGTCAGATACGCAGTATTTT
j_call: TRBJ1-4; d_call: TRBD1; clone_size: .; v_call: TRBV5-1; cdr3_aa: CASSSGQRDEKLFF; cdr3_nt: TGCGCCAGCAGCTCGGGACAGCGGGATGAAAAACTGTTTTTT
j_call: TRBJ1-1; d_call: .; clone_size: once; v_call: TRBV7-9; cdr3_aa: CASMIEANTEAFF; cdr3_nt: TGTGCCAGCATGATCGAGGCGAACACTGAAGCTTTCTTT
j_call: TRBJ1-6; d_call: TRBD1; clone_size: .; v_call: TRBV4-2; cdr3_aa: CASSQDKTGVSPLHF; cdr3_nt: TGTGCCAGCAGCCAAGATAAGACAGGGGTCTCACCCCTCCACTTT
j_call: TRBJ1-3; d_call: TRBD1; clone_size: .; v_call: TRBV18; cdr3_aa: CASSPIGQGPGNTIYF; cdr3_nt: TGTGCCAGCTCACCAATAGGACAGGGGCCTGGAAACACCATATATTTT
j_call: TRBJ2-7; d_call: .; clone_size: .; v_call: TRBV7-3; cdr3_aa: CASSLTVSPGYSEQYF; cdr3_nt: TGTGCCAGCAGCTTAACGGTGAGCCCAGGGTATTCCGAGCAGTACTTC
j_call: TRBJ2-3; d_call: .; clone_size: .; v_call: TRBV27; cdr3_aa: CASTTGPYHSHTQYF; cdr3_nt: TGTGCCAGCACTACAGGACCTTACCACTCCCATACGCAGTATTTT
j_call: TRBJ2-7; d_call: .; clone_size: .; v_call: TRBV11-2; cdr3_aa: CASSQTRGEQYF; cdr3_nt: TGTGCCAGCAGCCAAACAAGGGGGGAGCAGTACTTC
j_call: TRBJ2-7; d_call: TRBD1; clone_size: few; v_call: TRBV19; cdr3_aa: CATTDRGYEQYF; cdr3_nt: TGTGCCACCACGGACAGGGGCTACGAGCAGTACTTC
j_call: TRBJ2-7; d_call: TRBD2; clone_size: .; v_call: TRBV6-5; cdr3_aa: CASSSQAGATDYEQYF; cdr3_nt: TGTGCCAGCAGTTCGCAAGCGGGAGCGACAGACTACGAGCAGTACTTC
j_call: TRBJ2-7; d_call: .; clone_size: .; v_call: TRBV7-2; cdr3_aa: CASSLSGAKVYEQYF; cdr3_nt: TGTGCCAGCAGTCTCTCAGGGGCGAAGGTCTACGAGCAGTACTTC
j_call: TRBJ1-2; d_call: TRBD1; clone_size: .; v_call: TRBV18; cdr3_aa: CASSLGQGANYGYTF; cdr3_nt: TGTGCCAGCTCATTGGGACAGGGAGCTAACTATGGCTACACCTTC
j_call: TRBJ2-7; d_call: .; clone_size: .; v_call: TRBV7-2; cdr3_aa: CASSLVGGYEQYF; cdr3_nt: TGTGCCAGCAGCTTAGTAGGGGGATACGAGCAGTACTTC
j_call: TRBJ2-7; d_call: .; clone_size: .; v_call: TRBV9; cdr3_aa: CASSPNSRATYEQYF; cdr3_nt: TGTGCCAGCAGCCCAAACAGCCGAGCCACCTACGAGCAGTACTTC
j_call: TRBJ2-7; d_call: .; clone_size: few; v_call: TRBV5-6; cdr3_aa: CASSHWTDTYEQYF; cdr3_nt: TGTGCCAGCAGCCATTGGACGGACACCTACGAGCAGTACTTC
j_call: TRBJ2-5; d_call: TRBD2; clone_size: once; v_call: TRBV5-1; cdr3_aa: CASSSAGTSEETQYF; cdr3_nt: TGCGCCAGCAGCTCCGCCGGGACTAGCGAAGAGACCCAGTACTTC
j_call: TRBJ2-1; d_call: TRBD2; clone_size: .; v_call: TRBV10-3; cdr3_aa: CAIRGSGGAINEQFF; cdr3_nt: TGTGCCATCAGGGGGAGCGGGGGGGCCATTAATGAGCAGTTCTTC
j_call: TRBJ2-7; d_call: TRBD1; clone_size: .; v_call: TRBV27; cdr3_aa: CASSLRQGFSYEQYF; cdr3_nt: TGTGCCAGCAGTTTAAGACAGGGGTTTTCCTACGAGCAGTACTTC
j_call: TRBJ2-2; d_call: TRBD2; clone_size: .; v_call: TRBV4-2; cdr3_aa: CASSQVSASGGAWTGELFF; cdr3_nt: TGTGCCAGCAGCCAAGTGTCGGCTAGCGGGGGGGCCTGGACCGGGGAGCTGTTTTTT
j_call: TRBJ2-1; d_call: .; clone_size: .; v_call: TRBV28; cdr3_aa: CASSLRADEQFF; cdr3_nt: TGTGCCAGCAGTTTAAGAGCGGATGAGCAGTTCTTC
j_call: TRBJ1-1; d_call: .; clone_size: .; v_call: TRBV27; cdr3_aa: CASSLLPVPPMNTEAFF; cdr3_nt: TGTGCCAGCAGTTTATTACCGGTCCCCCCAATGAACACTGAAGCTTTCTTT
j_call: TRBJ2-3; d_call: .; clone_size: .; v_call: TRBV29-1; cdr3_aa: CSVEGAPASTDTQYF; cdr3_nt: TGCAGCGTTGAAGGGGCGCCTGCTAGCACAGATACGCAGTATTTT
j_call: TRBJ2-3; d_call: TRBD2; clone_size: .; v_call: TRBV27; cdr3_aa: CASGPSGRRDTQYF; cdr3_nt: TGTGCCAGCGGGCCTAGCGGGAGACGTGATACGCAGTATTTT
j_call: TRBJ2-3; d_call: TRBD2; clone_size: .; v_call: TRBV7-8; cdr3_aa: CASSFRTSGGSDTQYF; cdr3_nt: TGTGCCAGCAGCTTCAGGACTAGCGGGGGCTCAGATACGCAGTATTTT
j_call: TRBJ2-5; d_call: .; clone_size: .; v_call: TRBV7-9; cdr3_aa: CASSFSRSRGGGQETQYF; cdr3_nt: TGTGCCAGCAGCTTCTCTCGGTCCAGGGGCGGGGGCCAAGAGACCCAGTACTTC
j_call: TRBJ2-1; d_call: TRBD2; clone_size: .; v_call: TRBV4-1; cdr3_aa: CASSQLREAPSYNEQFF; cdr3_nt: TGCGCCAGCAGCCAATTGCGGGAGGCCCCCTCCTACAATGAGCAGTTCTTC
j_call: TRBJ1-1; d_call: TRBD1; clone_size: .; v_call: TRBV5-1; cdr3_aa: CASSLYRGNTEAFF; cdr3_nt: TGCGCCAGCAGCTTATACAGGGGGAACACTGAAGCTTTCTTT
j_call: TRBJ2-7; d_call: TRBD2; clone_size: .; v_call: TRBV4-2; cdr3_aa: CASSQDGGLAGYEQYF; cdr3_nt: TGTGCCAGCAGCCAAGATGGTGGCCTAGCGGGCTACGAGCAGTACTTC
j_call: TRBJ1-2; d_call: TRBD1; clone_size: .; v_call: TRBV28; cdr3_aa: CASSLGTGIGYTF; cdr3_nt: TGTGCCAGCAGTTTAGGGACAGGGATTGGCTACACCTTC
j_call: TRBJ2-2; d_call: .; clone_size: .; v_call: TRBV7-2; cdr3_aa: CASSLVVALANTGELFF; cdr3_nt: TGTGCCAGCAGCTTAGTAGTAGCGCTCGCGAACACCGGGGAGCTGTTTTTT
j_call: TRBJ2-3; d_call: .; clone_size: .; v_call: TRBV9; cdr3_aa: CASSDRRELAQYF; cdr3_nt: TGTGCCAGCAGCGACCGGAGGGAGCTGGCGCAGTATTTT
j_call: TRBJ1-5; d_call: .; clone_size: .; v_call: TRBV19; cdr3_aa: CASSMGGLNQPQHF; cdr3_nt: TGTGCCAGTAGTATGGGGGGGCTCAATCAGCCCCAGCATTTT
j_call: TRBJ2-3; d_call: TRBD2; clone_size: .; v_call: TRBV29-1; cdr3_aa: CSVVVSGAHDTQYF; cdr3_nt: TGCAGCGTTGTGGTTAGCGGGGCCCACGATACGCAGTATTTT
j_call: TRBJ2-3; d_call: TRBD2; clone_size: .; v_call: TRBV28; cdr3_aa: CASRAAGGHADTQYF; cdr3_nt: TGTGCCAGCAGGGCGGCGGGAGGGCACGCAGATACGCAGTATTTT
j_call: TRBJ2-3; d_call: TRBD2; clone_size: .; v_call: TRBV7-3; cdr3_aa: CASSLRGEDTQYF; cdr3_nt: TGTGCCAGCAGCCTGCGGGGGGAAGATACGCAGTATTTT